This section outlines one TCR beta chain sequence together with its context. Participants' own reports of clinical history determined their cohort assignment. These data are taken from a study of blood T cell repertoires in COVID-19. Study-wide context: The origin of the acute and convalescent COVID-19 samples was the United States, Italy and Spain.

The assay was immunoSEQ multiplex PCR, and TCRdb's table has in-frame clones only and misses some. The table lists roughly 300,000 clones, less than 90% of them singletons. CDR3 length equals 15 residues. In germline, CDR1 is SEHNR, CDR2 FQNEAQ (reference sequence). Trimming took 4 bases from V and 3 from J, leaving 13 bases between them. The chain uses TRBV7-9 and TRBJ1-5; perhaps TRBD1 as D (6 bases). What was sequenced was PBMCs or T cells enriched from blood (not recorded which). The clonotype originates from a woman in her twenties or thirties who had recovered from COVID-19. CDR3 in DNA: TGTGCCAGCAGCTCAATTGGGGGCCTCAATCAGCCCCAGCATTTT. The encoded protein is CASSSIGGLNQPQHF.